The 11 T cell receptor beta chains reported below all come from one sample, sequenced in a study of Graves' ophthalmopathy and Graves' hyperthyroidism (dated by TCRdb to the late 2010s). Sequenced using an Illumina HiSeq 2000. TCR beta CDR3 regions were amplified from RNA transcripts for repertoire sequencing. A first-round RT-PCR used HTBI primers with the Qiagen OneStep RT-PCR kit, followed by a second-round multiplex PCR, size selection and purification. The public reads were run again by TCRdb, first through fastp at Q25 and then through MiXCR, and only productive beta chains were kept. A single entry per CDR3 protein holds the most common genes and DNA from its merged rows. The sample data list 1 million to 1.3 million distinct CDR3 sequences, and about 40% of these were observed just once. Around 10% of the sample is taken by the ten largest. Sequences were obtained from peripheral blood or thyroid tissue (not recorded which). The source is an adult man with Graves' hyperthyroidism.

This clonotype was seen a single time. DNA of the CDR3: TGTGCCAGCAGCTTATCCTCACCGAACACTGAAGCTTTCTTT. Translation gives CASSLSSPNTEAFF. The chain carries TRBV7-9 and TRBJ1-1; D call uncertain. CDR3 length: 14 residues. From germline, CDR1 is SEHNR and CDR2 FQNEAQ (reference sequence). Trimming took off 2 bases at V and 1 base at J, with 8 bases between the two ends.

This clonotype was picked up many times. A read error may produce the germline difference seen at one junction end. The chain combines TRBV7-8 with TRBJ2-7; D may be TRBD2 (5 bases). The CDR3 consists of 10 residues. CDR1 and CDR2 (germline): SGHVS, FQNEAQ. CDR3 nucleotide sequence: TGTGCCAGCACCCACAGAGGGCTCCAGTTC. Protein sequence: CASTHRGLQF.

For this clonotype: Being one base from a much bigger clone, this may be a read error. This CDR3 is missing its conserved last phenylalanine or tryptophan, likely due to a read error. V is TRBV4-3 and J is TRBJ1-2, with 7 bases aligning to TRBD1. This CDR3 has 17 amino acids. Germline V gives CDR1 LGHNA, CDR2 YSLEER. The ends lost 2 bases at V and 4 bases at J; junction bases unmatched: 13. The CDR3 here is CASSQRSTGDTSYGYTL. The DNA for the CDR3 is TGCGCCAGCAGCCAAAGATCAACAGGGGACACAAGCTATGGCTACACCCTC.

This clonotype was picked up many times. The rearrangement uses TRBV9 and TRBJ1-1, with a tentative D call TRBD1 (5 bases). This CDR3 comprises 13 residues. Trimming left V 8 bases short and J 3 bases short, with 14 bases between. CDR1 SGDLS and CDR2 YYNGEE come from the germline V gene. CDR3 coding DNA: TGTGCCAGTGGGGACCGTCCAGACACTGAAGCTTTCTTT. Encoded protein: CASGDRPDTEAFF.

This clonotype has a count of ten or more. The rearrangement links TRBV2 to TRBJ1-6; tentative D call: TRBD1 (5 bases). The germline CDR1 and CDR2 sequences are SNHLY and FYNNEI. The CDR3 consists of 15 residues. V was cut by 7 bases and J by 0 bases, with 10 bases left in between. The CDR3 sequence: CASKDSHSYNSPLHF. CDR3 bases: TGTGCCAGCAAAGACAGCCACTCCTATAATTCACCCCTCCACTTT.

This clonotype has only a few counts. The rearrangement joins TRBV11-1 to TRBJ1-1; maybe TRBD1 (5 bases). The CDR3 totals 15 residues. Deletions cut 0 bases from V and 6 bases from J, with 14 bases between. Germline CDR1 and CDR2: SGHAT and FQDESV (reference sequence). CDR3: CASSLALGAIAEAFF. For the CDR3, the DNA is TGTGCCAGCAGCTTAGCGCTCGGGGCTATCGCTGAAGCTTTCTTT.

A single count supports this clonotype. This rearrangement joins TRBV10-3 to TRBJ2-5; D gene ambiguous. Germline CDR1 reads ENHRY; CDR2 reads SYGVKD. The CDR3 length is 13 residues. Trimming took 2 bases from V and 5 from J, leaving 9 bases between them. The DNA of the CDR3 is TGTGCCATCAGTGAGGAGGCGCGGGAGACCCAGTACTTC. Its protein product is CAISEEARETQYF.

The sample holds many counts of this clonotype. V gene TRBV5-1 combines with J gene TRBJ1-1, with D possibly TRBD1 on 5 matching bases. V lost 0 bases and J 8 bases, leaving 14 bases between the germline ends. The CDR3 is made up of 14 amino acids. Germline V lookup: CDR1 SGHRS, CDR2 YFSETQ. In DNA form, the CDR3 reads TGCGCCAGCAGCTTGGGGCAGGGAAGACTCGAAGCTTTCTTT. It specifies CASSLGQGRLEAFF.

The V call is TRBV29-1, the J call TRBJ1-4; TRBD1 aligns across 8 bases. With 4 bases clipped from V and 7 bases from J, the junction kept 8 bases outside the gene matches. The V gene's germline CDR1 is SQVTM and CDR2 ANQGSEA. CDR3 length: 14 amino acids. CDR3: CSVGQGALGEKLFF. The CDR3, as DNA: TGCAGCGTTGGCCAGGGGGCTCTCGGTGAAAAACTGTTTTTT.

The chain couples TRBV10-3 to TRBJ2-7, with TRBD1 matching 9 bases. After removal of 6 bases from V and 3 bases from J, the junction contained 3 bases not matched to a gene. This CDR3 contains 13 residues. CDR1 is ENHRY, CDR2 SYGVKD, per germline. CDR3 DNA sequence: TGTGCCATCAGGGGGGACAGGGACTACGAGCAGTACTTC. Its translation is CAIRGDRDYEQYF.

V and J are TRBV29-1 and TRBJ1-5, with 9 positions matching TRBD1. Germline V gene data show CDR1 as SQVTM and CDR2 as ANQGSEA. V shed 3 bases and J 7 bases; nucleotides not matched to a gene: 10. The CDR3 totals 15 residues. CDR3 in DNA: TGCAGCGTTGAGGCGGGACAGGGTTTATACCAGCCCCAGCATTTT. Its protein product is CSVEAGQGLYQPQHF.